This is a list of T cell receptor beta chains from one sample in a study of Tregs in tolerant kidney transplant recipients. Generated by immunoSEQ multiplex PCR, the TCRdb table keeps only in-frame clones and is missing some. The repertoire holds 55,000 to 75,000 clones, with around 87% as singletons. Sample: CD4+ T cells from blood (PBMCs), taken 6 months after the transplant. The receptor set was obtained from a human patient who received a combined kidney and bone marrow transplant. Some of the T cells may derive from the graft donor. CDR3s include the opening cysteine and the closing phenylalanine or tryptophan. Size is stated for part of the rows, as once, few or many counts, or as a class when the clone is expanded.

15,TRBV5-1,TRBJ1-3,.,CASSDPRISGNTIYF
15,TRBV19,TRBJ2-5,few,CASSPRGTYQETQYF
14,TRBV25-1,TRBJ1-2,.,CASSEELVTNGYTF
16,TRBV6-6,TRBJ1-4,few,CASSPLFGTGNEKLFF
20,TRBV9,TRBJ2-1,once,CASSVGVGTSWVRSYNEQFF
18,TRBV7-2,TRBJ2-2,.,CASSDQMGLAGRTGELFF
13,TRBV7-2,TRBJ2-1,.,CASSLTSYNEQFF
13,TRBV29-1,TRBJ2-2,.,CSVWTANTGELFF
15,TRBV5-1,TRBJ1-3,few,CASSGPQGSGNTIYF
14,TRBV7-2,TRBJ1-1,.,CASSARGRDTEAFF
16,TRBV5-8,TRBJ2-3,.,CASSQIRDSVTDTQYF
13,TRBV12-5,TRBJ2-5,.,CASGWGEPETQYF
13,TRBV27,TRBJ1-2,.,CASSLGGGYGYTF
14,TRBV6-6,TRBJ1-6,.,CASTPYEANSPLHF
14,TRBV4-3,TRBJ2-7,.,CASSQDGTSQEQYF
17,TRBV10-3,TRBJ2-5,.,CAISDPRDRGLVETQYF
18,TRBV10-3,TRBJ2-3,.,CAISEDRGVGYRTDTQYF
15,TRBV9,TRBJ2-2,.,CASSVDGGAAGELFF
13,TRBV30,TRBJ1-5,.,CAWSVIGDQPQHF
20,TRBV4-1,TRBJ2-1,.,CASSQEWWLGGSPSYNEQFF
14,TRBV7-8,TRBJ1-1,.,CASSFTELNTEAFF
16,TRBV4-1,TRBJ2-3,.,CASSQEKGGGTDTQYF
15,TRBV7-2,TRBJ1-1,.,CASSLHAGGNTEAFF
15,TRBV7-8,TRBJ2-3,.,CASIQMGDGLDTQYF
20,TRBV27,TRBJ2-2,.,CASSLFWTSPQTSNTGELFF
13,TRBV28,TRBJ1-2,.,CASSLTGIYGYTF
16,TRBV12-5,TRBJ1-2,.,CASGFRFQGADYGYTF
10,TRBV29-1,TRBJ1-1,.,CSGQNTEAFF
15,TRBV6-5,TRBJ2-1,.,CASSYEGGSYNEQFF
14,TRBV28,TRBJ2-5,.,CASRSGGLGETQYF
14,TRBV18,TRBJ1-6,.,CASCRDRGPSPLHF
15,TRBV6-1,TRBJ2-7,.,CASSIWELAGAEQYF
16,TRBV27,TRBJ2-6,.,CASSLQGAPGANVLTF
13,TRBV19,TRBJ1-2,few,CASSMGQGYGYTF
15,TRBV7-2,TRBJ1-2,.,CASNPAGHGAYGYTF
14,TRBV5-8,TRBJ2-3,.,CASSLGGARDTQYF
13,TRBV6-5,TRBJ1-2,.,CASSRDRFYGYTF
15,TRBV21-1,TRBJ2-3,.,CASSRYQGPTDTQYF
11,TRBV14,TRBJ1-1,.,CASSAGSEAFF
16,TRBV27,TRBJ2-6,.,CASSRIAGAGANVLTF
19,TRBV4-1,TRBJ2-3,.,CASSHYYRASGGDTDTQYF
15,TRBV5-4,TRBJ2-7,once,CASSPRIGGGYEQYF
14,TRBV30,TRBJ2-3,.,CAWSGQGATDTQYF
13,TRBV19,TRBJ1-5,.,CASSHRGNQPQHF
12,TRBV19,TRBJ1-1,.,CASRLSGEEAFF
14,TRBV7-3,TRBJ1-6,.,CASSLSRLNSPLHF
15,TRBV28,TRBJ1-2,.,CASSFGDRRNYGYTF
13,TRBV12-2,TRBJ2-7,.,CASRLETGHEQYF
16,TRBV2,TRBJ2-2,once,CASRGLAGVNTGELFF
17,TRBV18,TRBJ2-7,.,CASSPQLDREVHYEQYF
13,TRBV10-3,TRBJ2-1,.,CAIRDRGYNEQFF
13,TRBV7-2,TRBJ1-1,.,CASSFTGWAGAFF
14,TRBV6-5,TRBJ2-3,.,CASKMTGGPDTQYF
18,TRBV4-2,TRBJ1-4,once,CASSRGTGGREPNEKLFF
15,TRBV7-9,TRBJ1-3,few,CASSLDGLSGNTIYF
13,TRBV19,TRBJ2-7,.,CASSPDREDEQYF
14,TRBV18,TRBJ1-2,.,CASSPSGANYGYTF
14,TRBV5-1,TRBJ2-7,.,CASRTGTSGYEQYF
15,TRBV5-1,TRBJ2-3,.,CASSFLAGGTDTQYF